The 10 T cell receptor beta chains presented below share a single source sample, sequenced in a study of blood T cell repertoires in COVID-19. The data were produced by immunoSEQ multiplex PCR, yet TCRdb's version contains in-frame clones alone and is incomplete. This table holds 81,000 or so clones, 75% to 85% found once. Sequencing input: peripheral blood. These receptors were collected from a human donor in a cohort sampled during active COVID-19.

The CDR3 bases are TGTGCCAGCAGTCGCGACAGGGGGTCGTACAATGAGCAGTTCTTC. This gives the protein CASSRDRGSYNEQFF. The chain links TRBV6-5 to TRBJ2-1; TRBD1 matches at 9 bases. Germline V lookup: CDR1 MNHEY, CDR2 SVGAGI. Trimming at V came to 5 bases and at J to 4 bases, leaving 6 bases not matched to a gene. This CDR3 region has 15 residues.

The genes are TRBV5-1 and TRBJ2-7; 9 bases are shared with TRBD1. V lost 4 bases to trimming and J lost 6 bases; unmatched junction nucleotides: 5. This CDR3 spans 13 amino acids. CDR1 and CDR2 from the germline V gene are SGHRS and YFSETQ. This chain's CDR3 is CASSTGQGGEQYF. The CDR3 DNA reads TGCGCCAGCAGCACGGGACAGGGCGGCGAGCAGTACTTC.

The chain carries TRBV11-2 and TRBJ2-3, with 8 nucleotides matching TRBD1. The CDR3 has 14 residues. Germline V lookup: CDR1 SGHAT, CDR2 FQNNGV. Trimming took 5 bases from V and 5 from J; bases not matched to a gene: 6. In DNA, the CDR3 is TGTGCCAGCAGCCCCGGACAGGGCAGAGATACGCAGTATTTT. It encodes CASSPGQGRDTQYF.

The rearrangement joins TRBV2 to TRBJ2-3, with 9 bases matching TRBD2. Germline trimming cut 1 base from V and 3 bases from J; bases unmatched to any gene: 8. This CDR3 is 17 amino acids long. CDR1 is SNHLY, CDR2 FYNNEI, per germline. This chain's CDR3 is CASSEDSGGPGTDTQYF. CDR3 bases: TGTGCCAGCAGTGAAGACAGCGGGGGGCCAGGTACAGATACGCAGTATTTT.

The gene calls are TRBV10-3 and TRBJ2-1; D possibly corresponds to TRBD1 (5 bases). From germline, CDR1 is ENHRY and CDR2 SYGVKD. V was clipped by 2 bases and J by 4 bases, with 6 bases between them. This CDR3 comprises 13 residues. CDR3 coding DNA: TGTGCCATCAGTGAGACAGGTTACAATGAGCAGTTCTTC. Translation: CAISETGYNEQFF.

V usage is TRBV18 and J usage is TRBJ2-7; D gene unclear. Germline assignment: CDR1 KGHSH and CDR2 LQKENI. The ends were cut back, 1 base at V and 3 bases at J, with 7 bases in the middle. The CDR3 runs 13 residues. This CDR3 reads CASSPLDNYEQYF. The CDR3 bases are TGTGCCAGCTCACCACTCGACAACTACGAGCAGTACTTC.

The table lists this clone with a few counts. V and J are TRBV7-6 and TRBJ1-5; D may be TRBD1 (6 bases). CDR3 length: 15 residues. Trimming pared 0 bases from V and 2 bases from J, leaving 8 bases between. Germline CDR1 reads SGHVS; CDR2 reads FNYEAQ. In DNA, the CDR3 is TGTGCCAGCAGCTTAGCAGGGGGTGGCAATCAGCCCCAGCATTTT. This gives the protein CASSLAGGGNQPQHF.

The V gene is TRBV24-1, the J gene TRBJ2-2; 8 positions agree with TRBD1. Germline loops: CDR1 KGHDR, CDR2 SFDVKD. The ends lost 3 bases at V and 4 bases at J; junction bases unmatched: 9. The CDR3 loop spans 17 amino acids. The CDR3 sequence: CATSDPRGQGATGELFF. In nucleotides, the CDR3 is TGTGCCACCAGTGATCCCAGGGGGCAGGGGGCCACCGGGGAGCTGTTTTTT.

This clone has only a few counts. The chain is built from TRBV5-1 and TRBJ2-7; the match to TRBD1 covers 11 bases. Germline CDR1 reads SGHRS; CDR2 reads YFSETQ. CDR3 length equals 16 residues. V trimming: 3 bases; J trimming: 4 bases; junction bases outside the gene matches: 9. The DNA for the CDR3 is TGCGCCAGCAGCTCCGGACAGGGGGCTAGCAGGTACGAGCAGTACTTC. Its translation: CASSSGQGASRYEQYF.

The chain recombines TRBV19 with TRBJ2-1; TRBD1 might be the D (5 bases). In germline, CDR1 is LNHDA, CDR2 SQIVND (reference sequence). V shed 4 bases and J shed 12 bases, with 10 bases lying between them. The CDR3 consists of 11 residues. DNA of the CDR3: TGTGCCAGTAGTAAGGGGCTTTGGCAGTTCTTC. Translating gives CASSKGLWQFF.